This TCR beta chain originates from a study of T cell repertoires in cytomegalovirus infection. Background on the study: Matching HLA type, along with CMV infection, was indicated by public TCR beta signatures.

Trimming took 2 bases from V and 7 from J; bases not matched to a gene: 4. The germline gives CDR1 SNHLY, CDR2 FYNNEI. The CDR3 contains 15 residues. Using its own MiXCR run on the reads, TCRdb lists one record per CDR3 protein. The table lists about 830,000 distinct CDR3 sequences, less than 35% of them singletons. A remark on this clonotype: Its antigen remains unidentified.

The sample in question was cultured CD8+ T cells from PBMCs, obtained from culture after CMV antigen stimulation. The genes are TRBV2 and TRBJ2-3; TRBD2 matches at 12 bases. The origin of this receptor is a human donor in good health (CMV status not recorded). Some clones in this sample may be carry-over from other donors' samples. CDR3 sequence (DNA): TGTGCCAGCAGTGAAACTAGCGGGGGGAAGTATACGCAGTATTTT. Its protein is CASSETSGGKYTQYF.